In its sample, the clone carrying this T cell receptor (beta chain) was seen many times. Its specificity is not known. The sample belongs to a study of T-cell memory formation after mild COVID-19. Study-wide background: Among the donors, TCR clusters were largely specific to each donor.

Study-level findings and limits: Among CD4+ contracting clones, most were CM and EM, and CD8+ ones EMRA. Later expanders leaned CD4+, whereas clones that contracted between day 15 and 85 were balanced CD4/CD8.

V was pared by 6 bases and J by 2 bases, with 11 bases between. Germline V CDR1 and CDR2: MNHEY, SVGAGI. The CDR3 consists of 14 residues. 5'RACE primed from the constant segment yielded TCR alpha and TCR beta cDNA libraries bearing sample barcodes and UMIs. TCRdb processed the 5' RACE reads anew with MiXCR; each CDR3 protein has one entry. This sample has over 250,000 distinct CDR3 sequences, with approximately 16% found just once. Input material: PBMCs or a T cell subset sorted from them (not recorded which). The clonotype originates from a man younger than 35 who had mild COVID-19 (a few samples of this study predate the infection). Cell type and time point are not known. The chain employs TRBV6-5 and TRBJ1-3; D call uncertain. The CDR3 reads CASRSRGAGNTIYF. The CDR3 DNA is TGTGCCAGCAGAAGCCGAGGCGCTGGAAACACCATATATTTT.